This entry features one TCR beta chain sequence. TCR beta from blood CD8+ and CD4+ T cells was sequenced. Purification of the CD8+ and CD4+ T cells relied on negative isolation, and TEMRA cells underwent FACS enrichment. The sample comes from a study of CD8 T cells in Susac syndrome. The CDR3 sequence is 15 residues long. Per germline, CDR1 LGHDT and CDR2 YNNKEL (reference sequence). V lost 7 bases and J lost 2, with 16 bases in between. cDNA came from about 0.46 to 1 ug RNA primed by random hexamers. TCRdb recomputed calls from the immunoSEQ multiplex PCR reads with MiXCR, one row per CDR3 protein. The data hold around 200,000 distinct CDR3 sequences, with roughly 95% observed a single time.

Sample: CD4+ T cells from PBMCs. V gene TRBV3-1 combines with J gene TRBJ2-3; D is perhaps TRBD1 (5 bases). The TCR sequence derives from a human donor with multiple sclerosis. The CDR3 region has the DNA TGTGCCAGCACCCTAAGGGGATCCTACACAGATACGCAGTATTTT. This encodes CASTLRGSYTDTQYF.